These 5 T cell receptor beta chains share one sample of origin, sequenced in a study of Tregs in tolerant kidney transplant recipients. TCRdb keeps only in-frame clones here, not all; method: immunoSEQ multiplex PCR. This sample has under 95,000 clones, with approximately 90% found just once. Source: Tregs from blood, taken before the transplant. The source is a human donor who received a combined kidney and bone marrow transplant.

The V gene is TRBV27, the J gene TRBJ2-7, with 8 bases that match TRBD2. The ends lost 4 bases at V and 4 bases at J; junction bases unmatched: 6. This CDR3 region has 14 residues. CDR1 is MNHEY, CDR2 SMNVEV, per germline (reference sequence). For the CDR3, the DNA is TGTGCCAGCAGTTATCGGGGGGGGAGTTACGAGCAGTACTTC. Protein product: CASSYRGGSYEQYF.

The rearrangement links TRBV6-1 to TRBJ2-1; D unclear. The V and J ends lost 0 bases and 3 bases respectively, with 6 bases between them. The germline gives CDR1 MNHNS, CDR2 SASEGT. The CDR3 length is 14 residues. CDR3 nucleotides: TGTGCCAGCAGTGAAGCGCTTCACTACAATGAGCAGTTCTTC. Translating gives CASSEALHYNEQFF.

The CDR3 sequence is CASSQDLVGDWVKPQHF. The CDR3 bases are TGTGCCAGCAGCCAAGATCTTGTCGGGGACTGGGTAAAGCCCCAGCATTTT. This chain links TRBV4-2 with TRBJ1-5, with a possible D match to TRBD1 (5 bases). Trimming pared 0 bases from V and 8 bases from J, leaving 20 bases between. The CDR3 is made up of 17 amino acids. Germline CDR1 is LGHNA and CDR2 is YNFKEQ.

Comments on this clone: At one end, the junction sequence differs from germline, possibly due to a read error. The chain uses TRBV27 and TRBJ2-5; D gene unclear. This CDR3 comprises 15 residues. The germline V gene has CDR1 MNHEY and CDR2 SMNVEV (reference sequence). The CDR3 reads CAGSLVPRAWETQYF. CDR3 bases: TGTGCCGGCAGTTTAGTGCCTCGAGCGTGGGAGACCCAGTACTTC.

This chain connects TRBV18 to TRBJ2-3; D gene uncertain. Germline CDR1 and CDR2: KGHSH and LQKENI. The CDR3 covers 15 residues. The V end was cut by 3 bases, the J end by 4 bases, with 14 bases between. The chain's CDR3 is CASSPSPGPPDTQYF. CDR3 DNA sequence: TGTGCCAGCTCACCCTCTCCTGGTCCCCCAGATACGCAGTATTTT.